Presented here are 11 T cell receptor beta chains from one specimen sequenced in a study of blood T cell repertoires in COVID-19. Profiling relied on immunoSEQ multiplex PCR, and the TCRdb table lists in-frame clones only, not all of them. The table includes 45,000 to 50,000 clones, under 85% detected once. Material: peripheral blood. Every receptor here comes from a man aged 80 or over in a cohort sampled during active COVID-19.

This clone was seen a single time. V is TRBV28 and J is TRBJ2-3; TRBD1 is a possible D gene (6 bases). Germline V lookup: CDR1 MDHEN, CDR2 SYDVKM. The V gene lost 2 bases and the J gene lost 11 bases, with 11 bases spanning the gap. The CDR3 length is 12 residues. CDR3: CASSLIQGGQYF. As DNA, the CDR3 is TGTGCCAGCAGTTTAATCCAAGGGGGGCAGTATTTT.

The V call is TRBV5-4, the J call TRBJ2-2; no clear D. The CDR3 consists of 11 residues. Trimming left V 3 bases short and J 5 bases short, with 2 bases between. Germline values: CDR1 SGHNT, CDR2 YYREEE (reference sequence). CDR3 sequence (DNA): TGTGCCAGCAGCTCTACCGGGGAGCTGTTTTTT. This gives the protein CASSSTGELFF. The full variable domain, in which reference TRBV5-4 and TRBJ2-2 provide the parts outside the CDR3, is ETGVTQSPTHLIKTRGQQVTLRCSSQSGHNTVSWYQQALGQGPQFIFQYYREEENGRGNFPPRFSGLQFPNYSSELNVNALELDDSALYLCASSSTGELFFGEGSRLTVL.

This clone was detected only once. The rearrangement joins TRBV6-2 or TRBV6-3 to TRBJ2-2; 12 bases line up with TRBD2. Germline values: CDR1 MNHEY, CDR2 SVGEGT. Trimming cost V 2 bases and J 0 bases; bases outside gene matches: 4. The CDR3 runs to 18 residues. Here the CDR3 DNA reads TGTGCCAGCAGTTACCGAACTAGCGGGGGGCCGAACACCGGGGAGCTGTTTTTT. Residues: CASSYRTSGGPNTGELFF.

This chain uses TRBV7-8 with TRBJ1-2, with 7 bases lining up with TRBD1. The CDR3 contains 15 residues. The germline gives CDR1 SGHVS, CDR2 FQNEAQ. Germline trimming cut 5 bases from V and 2 bases from J; bases unmatched to any gene: 8. The DNA for the CDR3 is TGTGCCAGCAGCGAATTAGACAGGGTAAACTATGGCTACACCTTC. Encoded protein: CASSELDRVNYGYTF.

This rearrangement joins TRBV5-4 to TRBJ2-1, with a weak D call TRBD2 (6 bases). Germline loops: CDR1 SGHNT, CDR2 YYREEE (reference sequence). This CDR3 is built from 17 residues. V lost 2 bases and J lost 0, with 15 bases in between. DNA for the CDR3: TGTGCCAGCAGCTTTATGGCTAGCGCAAGCTCCTACAATGAGCAGTTCTTC. Translating it yields CASSFMASASSYNEQFF.

This clone was seen a few times. J is TRBJ1-2 and V is TRBV18, with 7 bases identical to TRBD1. The CDR3 covers 14 residues. Looked up from germline, CDR1 is KGHSH and CDR2 is LQKENI. After removal of 3 bases from V and 4 bases from J, the junction contained 5 bases not matched to a gene. The CDR3 region is CASSPAGTAYGYTF. In nucleotides, the CDR3 is TGTGCCAGCTCACCCGCCGGGACAGCCTATGGCTACACCTTC.

The chain uses TRBV6-6 and TRBJ2-5; 15 bases are shared with TRBD2. Trimming at V came to 5 bases and at J to 1 base, leaving 11 bases not matched to a gene. Germline V gene lookup returns CDR1 MNHNY and CDR2 SVGAGI (reference sequence). The CDR3 loop spans 19 amino acids. Here the CDR3 reads CASSRGTSGGSLSQETQYF. In DNA form, the CDR3 reads TGTGCCAGCAGTCGCGGGACTAGCGGGGGGAGCCTGTCCCAAGAGACCCAGTACTTC.

The J gene is TRBJ2-2, the V gene TRBV6-5; D gene unclear. The germline V gene has CDR1 MNHEY and CDR2 SVGAGI. This CDR3 comprises 14 residues. V was cut by 0 bases and J by 1 base, with 3 bases left in between. The CDR3 loop is CASSYSRNTGELFF. The CDR3 DNA reads as TGTGCCAGCAGTTACTCCCGGAACACCGGGGAGCTGTTTTTT.

The chain combines TRBV2 with TRBJ2-7; 8 bases are shared with TRBD1. The CDR3 totals 14 residues. Germline V CDR1 and CDR2: SNHLY, FYNNEI. V lost 6 bases and J lost 5; bases outside the gene matches: 9. This CDR3 is CASSPWTGNHEQYF. CDR3 nucleotides: TGTGCCAGCAGCCCTTGGACAGGGAACCACGAGCAGTACTTC.

The chain has TRBV18 and TRBJ1-5; D call uncertain. The CDR3 spans 12 residues. Germline lookup yields CDR1 KGHSH and CDR2 LQKENI. V shed 3 bases and J shed 6 bases, with 6 bases lying between them. Here the CDR3 DNA reads TGTGCCAGCTCACCCGGCGGTCAGCCCCAGCATTTT. It specifies CASSPGGQPQHF.

The J gene is TRBJ1-5, the V gene TRBV29-1; 10 bases agree with TRBD1. The CDR3 is 15 amino acids. Germline V gene sequence: CDR1 SQVTM, CDR2 ANQGSEA. With V trimmed by 5 bases and J by 2 bases, 6 bases remained unmatched. CDR3 coding DNA: TGCAGCGTTCGGGATGGGACAGGGGGCAATCAGCCCCAGCATTTT. Its translation is CSVRDGTGGNQPQHF.